This T cell receptor (beta chain) originates from a study of blood T cell repertoires in COVID-19. Study information: The United States, Italy and Spain provided the acute and convalescent COVID-19 samples. From T cells, B-cell-depleted T cells, or PBMCs came the material, which was cDNA or gDNA.

The CDR3 sequence is 16 residues long. Trimming took 8 bases from V and 2 from J, leaving 19 bases between them. In the original analysis: Amplification from reference gene primers served as the basis for estimated nucleated cell counts. Repertoires were generated with immunoSEQ multiplex PCR, while TCRdb's copy carries only in-frame clones and drops some. V and J calls and clone size are copied from that table; D and trimming were computed from the DNA. Of 35,000 to 55,000 clones in the sample, approximately 91% were seen once. The clonotype comes from a human donor in a cohort sampled during active COVID-19. The sequenced sample consisted of peripheral blood. The gene calls are TRBV23-1 and TRBJ1-5, with D possibly matching TRBD1 (5 bases). TRBV23-1 is given ORF status, its function remaining uncertain. Written as DNA, the CDR3 is TGCGCCAGCCCACGTTGGGGGGGATCGGGCAATCAGCCCCAGCATTTT. It codes for CASPRWGGSGNQPQHF.